What follows describes a single T cell receptor (beta chain). This sample was included in a study of shared clonotypes between healthy human individuals. Donors comprised only Caucasian adults living in Nashville, Tennessee. In the study's own analysis: Owing to the provision of junction-only sequences devoid of quality scores by immunoSEQ, filtering differed. Sequenced by immunoSEQ multiplex PCR; TCRdb stores in-frame clones only, minus some. The DNA was the basis for D and trimming; V, J and clone size are from that table. The data contain around 500,000 clones, roughly 80% of them singletons. Unmatched junction bases numbered 1, after V lost 6 bases and J lost 5 bases. CDR3 length: 14 amino acids. Germline V CDR1 and CDR2: MNHEY, SMNVEV (reference sequence).

The rearrangement uses TRBV27 and TRBJ2-1; 13 positions match TRBD2. The source is a woman aged 40 to 49 in good health. Some clones in this sample may be carry-over from other donors' samples. The specimen sequenced was PBMCs. This CDR3 reads CASRGLAGDNEQFF. CDR3 nucleotide sequence: TGTGCCAGCAGAGGACTAGCGGGAGACAATGAGCAGTTCTTC.